The sample holds one count of the clone carrying this T cell receptor beta chain. The CDR3 loop spans 15 amino acids. Germline assignment: CDR1 LNHDA and CDR2 SQIVND (reference sequence). J lost 5 bases, V lost 4 bases, and 9 bases had no gene match. This specimen belongs to a study of Graves' ophthalmopathy and Graves' hyperthyroidism. Orbital computed tomography, together with clinical symptoms, serum thyroxine, TRAb and thyroid ultrasound, was used for diagnosis. Using RNA transcripts, the TCR beta CDR3 regions were amplified. An initial RT-PCR round employing HTBI primers preceded a second-round multiplex PCR. TCRdb fed the multiplex PCR reads into MiXCR, producing one record per CDR3 protein. The sample yields around 1,000,000 distinct CDR3 sequences, around a third seen once.

What was sequenced was peripheral blood or thyroid tissue (not recorded which). The TCR sequence derives from an adult man with Graves' hyperthyroidism. The chain has TRBV19 and TRBJ2-5; 8 bases map to TRBD1. As DNA, the CDR3 is TGTGCCAGTAGTAGGAGCGACAGGGGCCTTGAGACCCAGTACTTC. It yields the protein CASSRSDRGLETQYF.